Listed here are 10 T cell receptor beta chains from one sample, sequenced in a study of blood T cell repertoires in COVID-19. Only in-frame clones appear in the TCRdb table, and some are missing; sequencing was by immunoSEQ multiplex PCR. This table has about 46,000 clones, over 70% appearing once. Source material: peripheral blood. These receptors originate from a human donor in a cohort sampled during active COVID-19.

This clone has just a few counts. Other DNA sequences from this sample encode an identical CDR3 as well. CDR3 coding DNA: TGTGCCAGCTCACCTGACAGAAATCAGCCCCAGCATTTT. Amino acids: CASSPDRNQPQHF. The chain combines TRBV18 with TRBJ1-5; possible D gene TRBD1, 5 bases. V gave up 3 bases and J gave up 4 bases, with 7 bases separating them. Germline V CDR1 and CDR2: KGHSH, LQKENI. The CDR3 is 13 residues long. Full variable domain (rest looked up from reference TRBV18 and TRBJ1-5): NAGVMQNPRHLVRRRGQEARLRCSPMKGHSHVYWYRQLPEEGLKFMVYLQKENIIDESGMPKERFSAEFPKEGPSILRIQQVVRGDSAAYFCASSPDRNQPQHFGDGTRLSIL.

This rearrangement joins TRBV18 to TRBJ2-3, with D possibly being TRBD1 (5 bases). V gave up 10 bases and J gave up 6 bases, with 20 bases separating them. Per germline, CDR1 KGHSH and CDR2 LQKENI. This CDR3 is 14 amino acids long. This chain's CDR3 is CATLGPALHDTQYF. CDR3 sequence (DNA): TGTGCCACTCTGGGGCCCGCCTTACATGATACGCAGTATTTT.

This clone was detected once. This chain joins TRBV4-3 and TRBJ2-7, with a possible D match to TRBD1 (5 bases). Trimming left V 0 bases short and J 2 bases short, with 11 bases between. CDR3 length equals 15 residues. Germline values: CDR1 LGHNA, CDR2 YSLEER. CDR3 sequence: CASSQDQGTAYEQYF. DNA of the CDR3: TGCGCCAGCAGCCAAGATCAGGGAACGGCCTACGAGCAGTACTTC.

This clone was seen a single time. The genes are TRBV30 and TRBJ2-3; 7 positions agree with TRBD2. The V gene's germline CDR1 is GTSNPN and CDR2 SVGIG (reference sequence). The CDR3 sequence is 15 residues long. The J segment lost 1 base and the V segment lost 0 bases, leaving 4 bases of the junction unmatched. Here the CDR3 reads CAWSVIAGRTDTQYF. DNA of the CDR3: TGTGCCTGGAGTGTGATAGCGGGTCGCACAGATACGCAGTATTTT. Looking up the rest from reference TRBV30 and TRBJ2-3 gives the full variable domain: SQTIHQWPATLVQPVGSPLSLECTVEGTSNPNLYWYRQAAGRGLQLLFYSVGIGQISSEVPQNLSASRPQDRQFILSSKKLLLSDSGFYLCAWSVIAGRTDTQYFGPGTRLTVL.

This clone was seen only a few times. Other DNA sequences in the sample encode the same CDR3. This chain joins TRBV5-1 and TRBJ2-7, with 9 positions matching TRBD1. V was clipped by 2 bases and J by 2 bases; unmatched bases: 2. CDR3 length: 14 residues. The germline V gene has CDR1 SGHRS and CDR2 YFSETQ. The CDR3 DNA sequence: TGCGCCAGCAGCTTCGGGACAGGGACCTACGAGCAGTACTTC. Its protein product is CASSFGTGTYEQYF.

For this clone: In the same sample, other DNA sequences code for this CDR3. The genes are TRBV12-3 or TRBV12-4 and TRBJ2-5, with D possibly being TRBD2 (6 bases). Trimming shortened V by 2 bases and J by 5 bases, and 9 bases separated the two germline ends. The CDR3 totals 13 residues. This chain's CDR3 is CASSLSGVETQYF. CDR3 DNA sequence: TGTGCCAGCAGTTTATCGGGAGTGGAGACCCAGTACTTC.

The chain uses TRBV9 and TRBJ2-2; the match to TRBD1 covers 8 bases. Germline-derived CDR1 and CDR2 are SGDLS and YYNGEE. This CDR3 comprises 15 residues. Unmatched junction bases numbered 7, after V lost 2 bases and J lost 7 bases. The CDR3 loop is CASSVGRGQGGELFF. CDR3 bases: TGTGCCAGCAGCGTGGGCAGGGGGCAAGGCGGGGAGCTGTTTTTT.

The chain uses TRBV11-1 and TRBJ2-2, with 9 bases lining up with TRBD1. Trimming took 5 bases from V and 4 from J; bases not matched to a gene: 5. This CDR3 is built from 15 residues. CDR1 is SGHAT, CDR2 FQDESV, per germline (reference sequence). CDR3 residues: CASSNRDRATGELFF. CDR3 nucleotides: TGTGCCAGCAGCAACCGGGACAGGGCCACCGGGGAGCTGTTTTTT.

The chain carries TRBV4-2 and TRBJ2-1, with 9 bases aligning to TRBD2. CDR3 length: 16 residues. V lost 1 base to trimming and J lost 9 bases; unmatched junction nucleotides: 10. Germline CDR1 reads LGHNA; CDR2 reads YNFKEQ. The CDR3 bases are TGTGCCAGCAGCCAAGCAATTAGCGGGAGTCAGGGTGAGCAGTTCTTC. Its protein is CASSQAISGSQGEQFF.

The chain joins TRBV5-1 to TRBJ2-3, with TRBD2 matching over 9 bases. Germline trimming cut 0 bases from V and 4 bases from J; bases unmatched to any gene: 3. CDR1 and CDR2 (germline): SGHRS, YFSETQ. CDR3 size: 15 residues. CDR3 loop: CASSLVSGSSDTQYF. The CDR3 DNA reads as TGCGCCAGCAGCTTGGTTAGCGGGAGTTCAGATACGCAGTATTTT.